Here is one TCR beta chain with its context. These data belong to a study of shared T cell receptors in the human thymus. Germline V lookup: CDR1 SGHKS, CDR2 YYEKEE (reference sequence). The CDR3 covers 14 residues. V dropped 4 bases and J dropped 0 bases, with 8 bases sitting between them. The assay was immunoSEQ multiplex PCR, and TCRdb's table has in-frame clones only and misses some. This sample has more than 550,000 clones, with 80% to 90% found just once. These data also formed part of another study, on human thymus T cells. That paper notes: Related research reported highly overlapping thymic repertoires among unrelated individuals.

The V gene is TRBV5-5, the J gene TRBJ1-5, with D tentatively TRBD1 (5 bases). This TCR derives from a girl in the first two years of life with a congenital heart defect. Material: thymocytes. The CDR3 DNA is TGTGCCAGCAGCCAGGGAAATAGCAATCAGCCCCAGCATTTT. Translating it yields CASSQGNSNQPQHF.